Presented here are 26 T cell receptor beta chains from one specimen sequenced in a study of metastatic and nonmetastatic thyroid tumors. The entire patient cohort was treatment-naive prior to thyroid surgery. TCRdb re-called the PCR reads via MiXCR. The table shows tens of thousands of clones, with around 25% occurring only once. The sequencing input was blood. These receptors originate from a male donor with papillary thyroid cancer or a benign thyroid nodule (not recorded which). Some clones in this sample may be carry-over from other donors' samples.

This clone was detected a few times. The CDR3 is CASKKGGGVVGYTF. CDR3 sequence (DNA): TGTGCCAGCAAAAAGGGGGGAGGGGTTGTTGGCTACACCTTC. The J gene is TRBJ1-2, the V gene TRBV6-1; D possibly corresponds to TRBD1 (6 bases). Per the germline V gene, CDR1 is MNHNS and CDR2 is SASEGT. V lost 7 bases and J lost 7, with 19 bases in between. CDR3 size: 14 residues.

The chain recombines TRBV5-1 with TRBJ2-1, with 12 bases lining up with TRBD1. Germline-derived CDR1 and CDR2 are SGHRS and YFSETQ. CDR3 size: 15 residues. Losses at the gene ends were 4 bases for V and 7 bases for J; bases not matched to a gene: 6. The CDR3 protein is CASSAGTGGANEQFF. DNA of the CDR3: TGCGCCAGCAGCGCCGGGACAGGGGGCGCGAATGAGCAGTTCTTC.

As for this clone: The junction shows a germline mismatch at one end, possibly a read error. The J gene is TRBJ2-2, the V gene TRBV4-2; possible D gene TRBD2, 5 bases. This CDR3 has 17 amino acids. CDR1 and CDR2 from the germline V gene are LGHNA and YNFKEQ. CDR3 in DNA: TGTGTCAGCAGCCCCAGTCGAGCGGCCCTGAACACCGCGGAGCTGTTTTTT. Protein sequence: CVSSPSRAALNTAELFF.

This rearrangement joins TRBV11-2 to TRBJ2-7; D is possibly TRBD1 (6 bases). Trimming pared 4 bases from V and 2 bases from J, leaving 12 bases between. Germline values: CDR1 SGHAT, CDR2 FQNNGV. The CDR3 loop spans 14 amino acids. In DNA form, the CDR3 reads TGTGCCAGCAGCTCCCACAGGGTCCCCTACGAGCAGTACTTC. Translating it yields CASSSHRVPYEQYF.

This clone was found a few times. The gene calls are TRBV30 and TRBJ1-2, with D tentatively TRBD1 (6 bases). This CDR3 region has 11 residues. The V gene's germline CDR1 is GTSNPN and CDR2 SVGIG (reference sequence). V lost 7 bases to trimming and J lost 8 bases, with 14 bases between them. For the CDR3, the DNA is TGTGCCTTGATGGGGGCGGAAGGCTACACCTTC. Its protein product is CALMGAEGYTF.

This clone was counted only a few times. This sequence joins TRBV5-6 and TRBJ2-3; D possibly corresponds to TRBD2 (5 bases). The length of the CDR3 is 15 residues. Trimming pared 4 bases from V and 3 bases from J, leaving 15 bases between. CDR1 is SGHDT and CDR2 is YYEEEE in the germline V gene. DNA of the CDR3: TGTGCCAGCAGCACCGGAGGCGGGTTAACAGATACGCAGTATTTT. Protein: CASSTGGGLTDTQYF. The complete variable domain, with remaining parts taken from reference TRBV5-6 and TRBJ2-3, reads DAGVTQSPTHLIKTRGQQVTLRCSPKSGHDTVSWYQQALGQGPQFIFQYYEEEERQRGNFPDRFSGHQFPNYSSELNVNALLLGDSALYLCASSTGGGLTDTQYFGPGTRLTVL.

There are many counts of this clone. The V gene is TRBV4-2, the J gene TRBJ1-5, with TRBD1 as a possible D gene (6 bases). Between the trimmed V and J ends, which lost 0 bases and 0 bases, there was a span of 15 bases. The germline V gene encodes CDR1 LGHNA and CDR2 YNFKEQ. The CDR3 loop spans 18 amino acids. The chain's CDR3 is CASSQDSTGFYSNQPQHF. The CDR3 DNA reads as TGTGCCAGCAGCCAAGATAGCACAGGGTTTTATAGCAATCAGCCCCAGCATTTT.

This clone appeared many times. The chain recombines TRBV6-1 with TRBJ2-3; TRBD2 aligns across 8 bases. With V trimmed by 5 bases and J by 0 bases, 7 bases remained unmatched. This CDR3 spans 16 amino acids. Germline V lookup: CDR1 MNHNS, CDR2 SASEGT. CDR3 in amino acids: CASSLFSGTSTDTQYF. As DNA, the CDR3 is TGTGCCAGCAGTCTTTTTAGCGGGACTAGCACAGATACGCAGTATTTT.

The chain joins TRBV5-6 to TRBJ2-7; D remains ambiguous. Trimming took 0 bases from V and 4 from J, leaving 11 bases between them. CDR1 is SGHDT and CDR2 is YYEEEE in the germline V gene. The CDR3 totals 14 residues. DNA of the CDR3: TGTGCCAGCAGCTTGGCAGAAAGAGAATACGAGCAGTACTTC. Amino acid sequence: CASSLAEREYEQYF.

This clone was detected a few times. The gene calls are TRBV28 and TRBJ1-3; D ambiguous. This CDR3 has 14 amino acids. V lost 6 bases, J lost 1 base, and 10 bases lay in between. Germline values: CDR1 MDHEN, CDR2 SYDVKM. The CDR3 region has the DNA TGTGCCAGCAGCCCGACGGGATCTGGAAACACCATATATTTT. As protein: CASSPTGSGNTIYF.

This clone was observed many times. This chain links TRBV12-3 or TRBV12-4 with TRBJ2-1; D call uncertain. The CDR3 length is 11 residues. The V end was cut by 1 base, the J end by 7 bases, with 2 bases between. This chain's CDR3 is CASSLVNEQFF. CDR3 nucleotides: TGTGCCAGCAGTTTAGTAAATGAGCAGTTCTTC.

The V gene is TRBV7-3, the J gene TRBJ2-1, with unresolved D. CDR3 size: 15 residues. The germline CDR1 and CDR2 sequences are SGHTA and FQGTGA. V was cut by 1 base and J by 4 bases, with 11 bases left in between. The CDR3: CASSLSLSEYNEQFF. CDR3 in DNA: TGTGCCAGCAGCTTAAGCCTATCGGAGTACAATGAGCAGTTCTTC.

This chain joins TRBV20-1 and TRBJ2-1, with 12 bases matching TRBD2. Germline V gene lookup returns CDR1 DFQATT and CDR2 SNEGSKA (reference sequence). The length of the CDR3 is 18 residues. V gave up 3 bases and J gave up 2 bases; unmatched junction bases: 11. CDR3 sequence reads: CSASGASGRAVTYNEQFF. The CDR3 coding sequence is TGCAGTGCTAGTGGGGCTAGCGGGAGGGCCGTAACCTACAATGAGCAGTTCTTC.

This clone showed up many times. V and J are TRBV6-1 and TRBJ1-2; the D gene is possibly TRBD1 (6 bases). Trimming cost V 4 bases and J 1 base, with 19 bases left between them. Germline values: CDR1 MNHNS, CDR2 SASEGT. The CDR3 spans 17 residues. The CDR3 region is CASSAFLGQGGNYGYTF. For the CDR3, the DNA is TGTGCCAGCAGTGCCTTTCTGGGACAAGGCGGTAACTATGGCTACACCTTC.

J is TRBJ2-7 and V is TRBV6-1; the D gene could be TRBD1 or TRBD2 (5 bases each). The CDR3 covers 14 residues. Germline loops: CDR1 MNHNS, CDR2 SASEGT. V lost 5 bases and J lost 2, with 13 bases in between. The CDR3 region is CASSFGDGAYEQYF. DNA for the CDR3: TGTGCCAGCAGTTTCGGGGACGGAGCCTACGAGCAGTACTTC.

This clone showed up many times. The V gene is TRBV6-1, the J gene TRBJ1-3; D call uncertain. The germline CDR1 and CDR2 sequences are MNHNS and SASEGT. V dropped 1 base and J dropped 0 bases, with 10 bases sitting between them. CDR3 length: 16 amino acids. The CDR3 reads CASSEDGGGSGNTIYF. The CDR3 nucleotides read TGTGCCAGCAGTGAAGATGGCGGAGGCTCTGGAAACACCATATATTTT.

This clone was seen more than once but under ten times. The rearrangement uses TRBV12-3 or TRBV12-4 and TRBJ1-1, with 9 nucleotides matching TRBD1. The CDR3 is 14 amino acids. V was pared by 2 bases and J by 10 bases, with 8 bases of the junction left unmatched. The CDR3 reads CASSLSGQGRRAFF. The CDR3 nucleotides are TGTGCCAGCAGTTTATCGGGACAGGGAAGGAGAGCTTTCTTT.

This clone came up many times. The J gene is TRBJ2-5, the V gene TRBV29-1; D uncertain. Deletions cut 6 bases from V and 5 bases from J, with 16 bases between. The germline V gene encodes CDR1 SQVTM and CDR2 ANQGSEA. The length of the CDR3 is 13 residues. The CDR3, as DNA: TGCAGCGTGAACAAGGGTAGATCGGAGACCCAGTACTTC. Translated: CSVNKGRSETQYF.

The chain couples TRBV7-9 to TRBJ2-3, with 8 bases fitting TRBD1. CDR3 length: 14 residues. Germline V gene lookup returns CDR1 SEHNR and CDR2 FQNEAQ (reference sequence). V lost 5 bases, J lost 4 bases, and 5 bases stayed unmatched. CDR3 sequence: CASSRTTGADTQYF. The CDR3 nucleotides read TGTGCCAGCAGCCGGACGACAGGGGCAGATACGCAGTATTTT.

This clone was seen at least ten times. The chain is built from TRBV28 and TRBJ1-3, with D possibly TRBD1 on 5 matching bases. Germline CDR1 MDHEN, CDR2 SYDVKM. CDR3 length: 14 residues. The V end lost 9 bases, the J end lost 2 bases, and 14 bases lay between the germline ends. CDR3 loop: CASSNLGPGNTIYF. CDR3 nucleotides: TGTGCCAGTAGTAACCTGGGGCCTGGAAACACCATATATTTT.

This clone was detected ten times or more. The chain combines TRBV6-1 with TRBJ1-1; D gene uncertain. Looked up from germline, CDR1 is MNHNS and CDR2 is SASEGT. The CDR3 is 15 amino acids. Trimming took 5 bases from V and 2 from J, leaving 15 bases between them. CDR3 residues: CASSFRQTLNTEAFF. CDR3 DNA: TGTGCCAGCAGTTTTCGGCAGACCCTTAACACTGAAGCTTTCTTT.

This clone was picked up many times. This CDR3 is also generated by other DNA sequences in the sample. The V gene is TRBV20-1, the J gene TRBJ1-2; the D gene is possibly TRBD1 (5 bases). The CDR3 extends over 13 amino acids. Germline lookup yields CDR1 DFQATT and CDR2 SNEGSKA (reference sequence). Trimming cost V 5 bases and J 4 bases, with 14 bases left between them. The CDR3 protein is CSADGRGTYGYTF. The CDR3 nucleotides are TGCAGTGCTGACGGAAGGGGTACCTATGGCTACACCTTC.

The V gene is TRBV7-6, the J gene TRBJ2-1; 7 bases line up with TRBD2. The CDR3 loop spans 16 amino acids. Trimming removed 0 bases from V and 5 bases from J; junction bases left unmatched: 7. Per the germline V gene, CDR1 is SGHVS and CDR2 is FNYEAQ. The CDR3 DNA follows: TGTGCCAGCAGCTTAGCCCAGCGGGAAAGGAACAATGAGCAGTTCTTC. It yields the protein CASSLAQRERNNEQFF.

This chain uses TRBV28 with TRBJ1-3, with TRBD1 as a possible D gene (5 bases). V lost 6 bases and J 0 bases, leaving 12 bases between the germline ends. The CDR3 consists of 15 residues. Germline CDR1 is MDHEN and CDR2 is SYDVKM. In DNA form, the CDR3 reads TGTGCCAGCAGCTGGGACGGAACCTCTGGAAACACCATATATTTT. This gives the protein CASSWDGTSGNTIYF.

This clone has more than one count but fewer than ten. The gene calls are TRBV28 and TRBJ2-7; the D call may be TRBD1 or TRBD2 (5 bases each). CDR1 is MDHEN and CDR2 is SYDVKM in the germline V gene. This CDR3 comprises 12 residues. Trimming cost V 10 bases and J 2 bases, with 12 bases left between them. The CDR3 here is CATTGGAYEQYF. Written as DNA, the CDR3 is TGTGCCACCACTGGGGGAGCCTACGAGCAGTACTTC.

This clone was seen a handful of times. The chain recombines TRBV6-1 with TRBJ2-1; possible D gene TRBD1, 5 bases. The V end was cut by 4 bases, the J end by 12 bases, with 13 bases between. The CDR3 loop spans 12 amino acids. Germline V gives CDR1 MNHNS, CDR2 SASEGT. The CDR3: CASSAPTQGQFF. CDR3 coding DNA: TGTGCCAGCAGTGCTCCGACTCAGGGGCAGTTCTTC.